One sample yielded the 18 T cell receptor beta chains listed below, sequenced in a study of cytomegalovirus exposure and HLA in healthy donors. The repertoire was sequenced with immunoSEQ multiplex PCR; TCRdb's copy has only in-frame clones and lacks some. The table includes tens of thousands of clones, about 94% detected once. Sequenced: PBMCs. Receptor source: a man between 18 and 29 years old in good health and CMV-seropositive.

The rearrangement uses TRBV9 and TRBJ2-7, with 9 bases that match TRBD1. Germline CDR1 reads SGDLS; CDR2 reads YYNGEE. After removal of 4 bases from V and 5 bases from J, the junction contained 13 bases not matched to a gene. CDR3 length equals 16 residues. The DNA of the CDR3 is TGTGCCAGCAGCCCAAATACGGGACAGGGCTACAACGAGCAGTACTTC. Translated: CASSPNTGQGYNEQYF.

The CDR3 reads CASSETAFNQPQHF. CDR3 coding DNA: TGTGCCAGCAGTGAGACAGCATTCAATCAGCCCCAGCATTTT. The chain joins TRBV25-1 to TRBJ1-5; D is possibly TRBD1 (5 bases). This CDR3 has 14 amino acids. V lost 3 bases and J 3 bases, leaving 9 bases between the germline ends. In germline, CDR1 is MGHDK, CDR2 SYGVNS.

The gene calls are TRBV15 and TRBJ2-3; D is uncertain. Germline loops: CDR1 LNHNV, CDR2 YYDKDF (reference sequence). The CDR3 is 12 residues long. V lost 5 bases and J lost 2, with 5 bases in between. CDR3 loop: CATSGPTDTQYF. The CDR3 DNA reads TGTGCCACCAGCGGGCCCACAGATACGCAGTATTTT.

The chain carries TRBV11-2 and TRBJ2-2; TRBD1 aligns across 10 bases. V shed 5 bases and J 5 bases; nucleotides not matched to a gene: 14. Germline V CDR1 and CDR2: SGHAT, FQNNGV. This CDR3 has 18 residues. The CDR3 DNA reads TGTGCCAGCAGCCAGAGACAGGGGGCCGGCCAAGTTACCGGGGAGCTGTTTTTT. It translates to CASSQRQGAGQVTGELFF.

This chain connects TRBV15 to TRBJ1-4, with D unclear. Trimming cost V 0 bases and J 6 bases, with 8 bases left between them. Germline V gene lookup returns CDR1 LNHNV and CDR2 YYDKDF (reference sequence). The CDR3 is 14 residues long. CDR3 bases: TGTGCCACCAGCAGAGATCAAGGAGATGAAAAACTGTTTTTT. It codes for CATSRDQGDEKLFF.

V is TRBV27 and J is TRBJ2-7; the D gene is possibly TRBD2 (5 bases). Trimming took off 5 bases at V and 2 bases at J, with 10 bases between the two ends. The CDR3 extends over 13 amino acids. Germline loops: CDR1 MNHEY, CDR2 SMNVEV (reference sequence). The CDR3 DNA follows: TGTGCCAGCAGTCCCCTGAGGGCCTACGAGCAGTACTTC. Its translation: CASSPLRAYEQYF.

The chain combines TRBV6-6 with TRBJ1-3; no firm D call. The CDR3 has 13 amino acids. Germline V lookup: CDR1 MNHNY, CDR2 SVGAGI (reference sequence). Trimming cost V 4 bases and J 0 bases, with 4 bases left between them. For the CDR3, the DNA is TGTGCCAGCAGTTCCAGCTCTGGAAACACCATATATTTT. Protein: CASSSSSGNTIYF.

DNA for the CDR3: TGCGCCAGCAGCTTAGGAGGGGCGAGCTTGGGGGAGCAGTACTTC. Translated: CASSLGGASLGEQYF. V usage is TRBV5-1 and J usage is TRBJ2-7, with D perhaps matching TRBD2 (6 bases). Trimming stripped 2 bases from V and 7 bases from J, with 19 bases between. This CDR3 spans 15 amino acids. Looked up from germline, CDR1 is SGHRS and CDR2 is YFSETQ. The full variable domain, in which reference TRBV5-1 and TRBJ2-7 provide the parts outside the CDR3, is KAGVTQTPRYLIKTRGQQVTLSCSPISGHRSVSWYQQTPGQGLQFLFEYFSETQRNKGNFPGRFSGRQFSNSRSEMNVSTLELGDSALYLCASSLGGASLGEQYFGPGTRLTVT.

This clone was picked up one time. This chain connects TRBV13 to TRBJ2-7, with 14 bases fitting TRBD2. The J segment lost 2 bases and the V segment lost 5 bases, leaving 2 bases of the junction unmatched. Germline V gives CDR1 PRHDT, CDR2 FYEKMQ (reference sequence). This CDR3 contains 15 residues. CDR3: CASSPGLAGAYEQYF. DNA of the CDR3: TGTGCCAGCAGCCCGGGACTAGCGGGGGCCTACGAGCAGTACTTC.

The CDR3 DNA follows: TGTGCCAGCAGGCGGACTAGCGGGGGATTCTACGAGCAGTACTTC. Residues: CASRRTSGGFYEQYF. This chain uses TRBV6-5 with TRBJ2-7, with 13 bases matching TRBD2. The germline gives CDR1 MNHEY, CDR2 SVGAGI. V dropped 6 bases and J dropped 3; count of bases not matched to a gene: 5. CDR3 length: 15 residues.

On this clone: The same CDR3 arises from other DNA sequences in this sample as well. V is TRBV6-4 and J is TRBJ2-1; 8 bases are a match to TRBD2. CDR1 MRHNA and CDR2 SNTAGT come from the germline V gene. Trimming removed 2 bases from V and 4 bases from J; junction bases left unmatched: 4. This CDR3 comprises 15 residues. The CDR3 spells CASSDGTSGYNEQFF. The DNA of the CDR3 is TGTGCCAGCAGTGACGGCACTAGCGGATACAATGAGCAGTTCTTC.

This chain connects TRBV15 to TRBJ1-2; 9 bases align to TRBD1. With V trimmed by 8 bases and J by 8 bases, 12 bases remained unmatched. This CDR3 has 14 amino acids. Germline values: CDR1 LNHNV, CDR2 YYDKDF (reference sequence). CDR3 residues: CATDLGTGTRGYTF. Here the CDR3 DNA reads TGTGCCACCGATCTCGGGACAGGGACGAGAGGCTACACCTTC.

CDR3 nucleotide sequence: TGTGCCAGCAGCTTAGAGGGACGACAGGGGGAGACCCAGTACTTC. Protein: CASSLEGRQGETQYF. This chain connects TRBV11-1 to TRBJ2-5; 8 bases are shared with TRBD1. The CDR3 runs 15 residues. CDR1 and CDR2 from the germline V gene are SGHAT and FQDESV (reference sequence). After removal of 1 base from V and 5 bases from J, the junction contained 6 bases not matched to a gene.

DNA of the CDR3: TGCGCCAGCAGCCAAGTGCAGGGTGAAAAACTGTTTTTT. As protein: CASSQVQGEKLFF. The V and J genes are TRBV4-1 and TRBJ1-4; D might be TRBD1 (5 bases). The germline gives CDR1 MGHRA, CDR2 YSYEKL. This CDR3 region has 13 residues. V was shortened by 1 base and J by 7 bases, with 7 bases between the two germline ends.

V gene TRBV5-1 combines with J gene TRBJ2-3; 12 nucleotides match TRBD2. Looked up from germline, CDR1 is SGHRS and CDR2 is YFSETQ. The junction had 2 bases not matched to a gene; V was cut back by 3 bases and J by 3 bases. CDR3 length: 15 amino acids. This chain's CDR3 is CASSSGTSGTDTQYF. CDR3 bases: TGCGCCAGCAGCTCCGGGACTAGCGGGACAGATACGCAGTATTTT.

The chain joins TRBV27 to TRBJ2-7; D remains ambiguous. Trimming stripped 3 bases from V and 4 bases from J, with 10 bases between. CDR1 is MNHEY and CDR2 is SMNVEV in the germline V gene (reference sequence). This CDR3 comprises 13 residues. The CDR3 bases are TGTGCCAGCAGTTTCGGGTTAAGATACGAGCAGTACTTC. This encodes CASSFGLRYEQYF.

This clone occurred once. The rearrangement uses TRBV5-8 and TRBJ2-5; 7 nucleotides agree with TRBD2. This CDR3 region has 16 residues. CDR1 and CDR2 (germline): SGHTS, YDEGEE. Unmatched junction bases numbered 11, after V lost 2 bases and J lost 4 bases. The CDR3 sequence: CASSFSSGGIRETQYF. The CDR3 DNA is TGTGCCAGCAGCTTCAGTTCCGGGGGGATCCGAGAGACCCAGTACTTC.

The CDR3 protein is CASSSPTSGTYEQYF. DNA for the CDR3: TGTGCCAGCAGCAGCCCGACTAGCGGGACATACGAGCAGTACTTC. The V and J genes are TRBV5-8 and TRBJ2-7, with TRBD2 matching 11 bases. V was clipped by 4 bases and J by 4 bases; unmatched bases: 7. The CDR3 contains 15 residues. Per germline, CDR1 SGHTS and CDR2 YDEGEE. Variable domain in full (rest from reference TRBV5-8 and TRBJ2-7): EAGVTQSPTHLIKTRGQQATLRCSPISGHTSVYWYQQALGLGLQFLLWYDEGEERNRGNFPPRFSGRQFPNYSSELNVNALELEDSALYLCASSSPTSGTYEQYFGPGTRLTVT.